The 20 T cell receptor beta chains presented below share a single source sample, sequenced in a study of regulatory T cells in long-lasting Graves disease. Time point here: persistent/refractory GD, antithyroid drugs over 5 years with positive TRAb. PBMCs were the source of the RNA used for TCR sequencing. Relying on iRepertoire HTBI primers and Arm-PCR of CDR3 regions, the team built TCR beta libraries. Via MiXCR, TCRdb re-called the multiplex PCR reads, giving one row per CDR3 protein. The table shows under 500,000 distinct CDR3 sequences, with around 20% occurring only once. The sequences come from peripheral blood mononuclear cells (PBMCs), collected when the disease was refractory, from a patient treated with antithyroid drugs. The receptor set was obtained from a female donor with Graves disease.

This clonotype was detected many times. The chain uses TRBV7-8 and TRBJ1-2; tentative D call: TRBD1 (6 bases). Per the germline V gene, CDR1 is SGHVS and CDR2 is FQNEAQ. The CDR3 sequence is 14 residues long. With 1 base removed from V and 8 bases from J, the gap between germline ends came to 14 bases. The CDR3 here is CASSLGSPGVGYTF. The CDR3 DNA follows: TGTGCCAGCAGCTTAGGCAGCCCAGGGGTCGGCTACACCTTC.

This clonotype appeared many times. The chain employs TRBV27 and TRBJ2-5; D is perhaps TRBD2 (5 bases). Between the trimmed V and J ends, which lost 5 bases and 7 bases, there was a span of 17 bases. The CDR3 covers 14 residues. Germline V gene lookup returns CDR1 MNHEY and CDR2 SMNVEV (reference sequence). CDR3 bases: TGTGCCAGCAGTCCCGGACTGGACCCCGTGACCCAGTACTTC. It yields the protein CASSPGLDPVTQYF.

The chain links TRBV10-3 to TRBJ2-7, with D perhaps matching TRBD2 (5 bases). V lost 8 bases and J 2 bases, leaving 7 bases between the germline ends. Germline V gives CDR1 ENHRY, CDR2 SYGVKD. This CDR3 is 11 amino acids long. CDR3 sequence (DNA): TGTGCCATCGCCGGGACCTACGAGCAGTACTTC. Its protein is CAIAGTYEQYF.

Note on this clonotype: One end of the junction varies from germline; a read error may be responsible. The CDR3 loop is CAARTYEQHF. The CDR3 bases are TGTGCCGCCAGGACGTACGAGCAGCACTTC. The V gene is TRBV6-1, the J gene TRBJ2-7; D gene uncertain. The V gene's germline CDR1 is MNHNS and CDR2 SASEGT. This CDR3 comprises 10 residues.

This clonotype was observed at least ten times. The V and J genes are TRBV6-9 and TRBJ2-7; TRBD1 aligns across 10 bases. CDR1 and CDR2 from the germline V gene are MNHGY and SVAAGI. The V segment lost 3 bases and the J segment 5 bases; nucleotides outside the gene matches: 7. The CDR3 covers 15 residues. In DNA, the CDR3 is TGTGCCAGCAGTTACGTGGGGACAGGGGTCCACGAGCAGTACTTC. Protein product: CASSYVGTGVHEQYF.

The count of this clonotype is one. This CDR3 is CASGRQANVLTF. CDR3 in DNA: TGTGCCAGCGGCCGTCAGGCCAACGTCCTGACTTTC. The rearrangement uses TRBV6-1 and TRBJ2-6; D is uncertain. The germline gives CDR1 MNHNS, CDR2 SASEGT. V was clipped by 8 bases and J by 6 bases, with 8 bases between them. The CDR3 consists of 12 residues.

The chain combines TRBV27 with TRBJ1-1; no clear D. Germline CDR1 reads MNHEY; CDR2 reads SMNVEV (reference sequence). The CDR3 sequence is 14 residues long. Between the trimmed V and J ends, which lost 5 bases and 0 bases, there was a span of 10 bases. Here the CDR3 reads CASSQRPVNTEAFF. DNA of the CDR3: TGTGCCAGCAGTCAGCGACCGGTGAACACTGAAGCTTTCTTT.

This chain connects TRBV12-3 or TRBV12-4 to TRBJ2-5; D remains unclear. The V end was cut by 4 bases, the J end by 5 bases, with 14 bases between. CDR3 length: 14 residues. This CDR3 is CASSSPTSKETQYF. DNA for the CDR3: TGTGCCAGCAGTTCCCCGACATCTAAGGAGACCCAGTACTTC.

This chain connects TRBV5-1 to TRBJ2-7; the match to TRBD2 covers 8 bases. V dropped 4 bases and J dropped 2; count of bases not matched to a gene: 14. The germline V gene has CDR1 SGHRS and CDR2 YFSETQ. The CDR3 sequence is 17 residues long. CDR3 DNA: TGCGCCAGCAGCCTCCTCCGTACTAGCGGTATACCCTACGAGCAGTACTTC. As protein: CASSLLRTSGIPYEQYF. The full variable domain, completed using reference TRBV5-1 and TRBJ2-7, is KAGVTQTPRYLIKTRGQQVTLSCSPISGHRSVSWYQQTPGQGLQFLFEYFSETQRNKGNFPGRFSGRQFSNSRSEMNVSTLELGDSALYLCASSLLRTSGIPYEQYFGPGTRLTVT.

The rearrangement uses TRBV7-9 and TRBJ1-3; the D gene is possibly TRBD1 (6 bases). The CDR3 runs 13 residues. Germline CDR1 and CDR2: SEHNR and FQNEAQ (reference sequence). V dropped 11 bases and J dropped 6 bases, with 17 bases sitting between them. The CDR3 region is CAVGGGHLNTIYF. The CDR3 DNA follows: TGTGCCGTCGGGGGGGGCCATCTAAACACCATATATTTT.

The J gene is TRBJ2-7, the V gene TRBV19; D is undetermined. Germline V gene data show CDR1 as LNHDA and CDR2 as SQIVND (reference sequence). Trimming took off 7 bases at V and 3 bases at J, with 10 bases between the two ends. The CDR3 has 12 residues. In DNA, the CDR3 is TGTGCCAGTACAGGAATGCGCTACGAGCAGTACTTC. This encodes CASTGMRYEQYF.

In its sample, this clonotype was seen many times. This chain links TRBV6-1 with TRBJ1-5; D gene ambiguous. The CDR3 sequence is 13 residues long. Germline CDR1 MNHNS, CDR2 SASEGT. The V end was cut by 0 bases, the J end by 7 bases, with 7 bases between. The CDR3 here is CASSEAKGQPQHF. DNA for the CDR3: TGTGCCAGCAGTGAAGCGAAAGGACAGCCCCAGCATTTT.

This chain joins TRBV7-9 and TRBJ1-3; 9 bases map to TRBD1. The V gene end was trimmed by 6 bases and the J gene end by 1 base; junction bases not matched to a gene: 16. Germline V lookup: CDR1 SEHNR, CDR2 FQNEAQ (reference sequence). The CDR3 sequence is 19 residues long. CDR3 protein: CASSLGQGRTRISGNTIYF. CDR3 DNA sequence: TGTGCCAGCAGTCTCGGACAGGGGCGAACACGGATTTCTGGAAACACCATATATTTT.

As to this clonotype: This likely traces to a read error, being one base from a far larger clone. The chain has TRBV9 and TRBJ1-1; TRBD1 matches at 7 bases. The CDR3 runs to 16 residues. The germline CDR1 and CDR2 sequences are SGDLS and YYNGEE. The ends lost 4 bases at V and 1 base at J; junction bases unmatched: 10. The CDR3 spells CASSLRGAGGNTEAFF. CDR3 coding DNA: TGTGCCAGCAGCTTACGTGGGGCAGGGGGGAACACTGAAGCTTTCTTT.

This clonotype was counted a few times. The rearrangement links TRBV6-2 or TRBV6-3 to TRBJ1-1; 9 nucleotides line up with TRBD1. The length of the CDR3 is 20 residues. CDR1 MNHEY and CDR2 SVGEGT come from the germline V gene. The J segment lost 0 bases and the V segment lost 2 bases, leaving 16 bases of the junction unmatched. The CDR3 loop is CASSYRGHGTGSFMNTEAFF. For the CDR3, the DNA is TGTGCCAGCAGTTACCGCGGCCACGGGACAGGGAGTTTCATGAACACTGAAGCTTTCTTT.

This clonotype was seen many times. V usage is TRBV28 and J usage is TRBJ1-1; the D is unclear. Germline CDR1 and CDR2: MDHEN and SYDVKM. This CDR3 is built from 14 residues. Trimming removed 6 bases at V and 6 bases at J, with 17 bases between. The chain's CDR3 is CASSTLLGRAEAFF. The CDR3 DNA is TGTGCCAGCAGCACCCTGCTAGGGCGCGCTGAAGCTTTCTTT.

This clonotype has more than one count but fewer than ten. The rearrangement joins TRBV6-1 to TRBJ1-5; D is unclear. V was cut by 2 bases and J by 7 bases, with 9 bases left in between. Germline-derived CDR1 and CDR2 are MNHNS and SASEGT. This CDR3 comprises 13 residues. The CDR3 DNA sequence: TGTGCCAGCAGTGAACTCTCAGTACAGCCCCAGCATTTT. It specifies CASSELSVQPQHF.

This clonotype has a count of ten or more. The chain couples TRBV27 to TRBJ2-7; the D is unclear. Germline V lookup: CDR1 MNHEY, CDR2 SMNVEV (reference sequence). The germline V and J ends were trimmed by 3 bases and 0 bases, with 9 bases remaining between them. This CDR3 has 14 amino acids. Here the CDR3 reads CASSLATDSYEQYF. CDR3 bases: TGTGCCAGCAGTTTGGCAACCGACTCCTACGAGCAGTACTTC.

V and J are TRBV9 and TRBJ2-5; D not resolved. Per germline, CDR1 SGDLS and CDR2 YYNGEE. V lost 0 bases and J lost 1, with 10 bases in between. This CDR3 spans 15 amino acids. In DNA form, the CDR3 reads TGTGCCAGCAGCGTAGGAGGCAGCATCCAAGAGACCCAGTACTTC. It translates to CASSVGGSIQETQYF. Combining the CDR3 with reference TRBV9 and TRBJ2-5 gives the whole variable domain DSGVTQTPKHLITATGQRVTLRCSPRSGDLSVYWYQQSLDQGLQFLIQYYNGEERAKGNILERFSAQQFPDLHSELNLSSLELGDSALYFCASSVGGSIQETQYFGPGTRLLVL.

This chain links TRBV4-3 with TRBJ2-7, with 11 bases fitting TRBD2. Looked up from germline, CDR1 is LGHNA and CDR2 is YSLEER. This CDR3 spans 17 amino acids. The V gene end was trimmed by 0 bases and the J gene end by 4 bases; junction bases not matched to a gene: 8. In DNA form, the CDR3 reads TGCGCCAGCAGCCAAGAAGTTCCGACTAGCGGGAAGTACGAGCAGTACTTC. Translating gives CASSQEVPTSGKYEQYF.